These 20 T cell receptor beta chains came from one sample sequenced in a study of shared clonotypes between healthy human individuals. Some clones are missing from TCRdb's copy, which holds only in-frame ones; the method was immunoSEQ multiplex PCR. This table holds about 340,000 clones, over 70% found once. Material for sequencing was memory CD4+ T cells sorted from blood. Sample subset: CD45RA-negative fraction. These receptors originate from a man aged 25-40 years in good health.

This chain links TRBV19 with TRBJ2-2; D is ambiguous. The CDR3 totals 16 residues. Trimming left V 3 bases short and J 0 bases short, with 11 bases between. Germline assignment: CDR1 LNHDA and CDR2 SQIVND (reference sequence). The CDR3 reads CASSMALGANTGELFF. The DNA of the CDR3 is TGTGCCAGTAGTATGGCCCTGGGCGCGAACACCGGGGAGCTGTTTTTT.

A remark on this clone: This same CDR3 is encoded by further DNA sequences in the sample. The rearrangement joins TRBV5-1 to TRBJ2-3; the match to TRBD2 covers 11 bases. The CDR3 has 15 residues. CDR1 is SGHRS and CDR2 is YFSETQ in the germline V gene. V was pared by 3 bases and J by 1 base, with 1 base of the junction left unmatched. CDR3 loop: CASSSGLAGTDTQYF. CDR3 DNA: TGCGCCAGCAGCTCGGGACTAGCGGGCACAGATACGCAGTATTTT.

This clone was seen more than once but under ten times. The chain recombines TRBV10-3 with TRBJ1-5; D perhaps matches TRBD1 (5 bases). Germline-derived CDR1 and CDR2 are ENHRY and SYGVKD. The CDR3 spans 14 residues. Trimming removed 0 bases from V and 6 bases from J, with 9 bases in between. The CDR3 bases are TGTGCCATCAGTGAGTCGGCAGGGAGTCAGCCCCAGCATTTT. This sequence encodes CAISESAGSQPQHF.

This clone was counted a single time. The V gene is TRBV5-4, the J gene TRBJ2-7, with TRBD2 identical over 7 bases. Unmatched junction bases numbered 5, after V lost 2 bases and J lost 3 bases. Germline CDR1 is SGHNT and CDR2 is YYREEE (reference sequence). The CDR3 spans 14 residues. The CDR3 DNA reads as TGTGCCAGCAGCTTTGGCGGGAGAATCTACGAGCAGTACTTC. Its translation: CASSFGGRIYEQYF.

The J gene is TRBJ2-4, the V gene TRBV27; D gene unclear. Germline V gene data show CDR1 as MNHEY and CDR2 as SMNVEV (reference sequence). V was trimmed by 7 bases and J by 0 bases, leaving 13 bases between them. There are 15 residues in the CDR3. The CDR3 DNA follows: TGTGCCAGCACCTCGACCGGAATAGCCAAAAACATTCAGTACTTC. It yields the protein CASTSTGIAKNIQYF.

The CDR3 coding sequence is TGCGCCAGCAGTGGCGGGACTAGCGGAAAGGCAGATACGCAGTATTTT. Protein product: CASSGGTSGKADTQYF. The genes are TRBV10-1 and TRBJ2-3; 11 bases line up with TRBD2. The germline V gene encodes CDR1 WNHNN and CDR2 SYGVQD (reference sequence). J was trimmed by 4 bases and V by 4 bases; bases with no gene match: 7. CDR3 length: 16 amino acids.

The chain joins TRBV18 to TRBJ2-1; a possible D gene is TRBD2 (6 bases). The CDR3 is made up of 15 amino acids. Germline CDR1 KGHSH, CDR2 LQKENI. Trimming pared 3 bases from V and 6 bases from J, leaving 15 bases between. The CDR3 loop is CASSPTLAQTNEQFF. The DNA for the CDR3 is TGTGCCAGCTCACCGACCCTAGCGCAAACCAATGAGCAGTTCTTC. The full variable domain, its missing parts supplied by reference TRBV18 and TRBJ2-1, is NAGVMQNPRHLVRRRGQEARLRCSPMKGHSHVYWYRQLPEEGLKFMVYLQKENIIDESGMPKERFSAEFPKEGPSILRIQQVVRGDSAAYFCASSPTLAQTNEQFFGPGTRLTVL.

V gene TRBV11-2 combines with J gene TRBJ2-5, with TRBD1 as a possible D gene (6 bases). V was cut by 0 bases and J by 2 bases, with 16 bases left in between. The CDR3 is made up of 17 amino acids. The germline V gene encodes CDR1 SGHAT and CDR2 FQNNGV. The CDR3 loop is CASSLDPSRGRQETQYF. Written as DNA, the CDR3 is TGTGCCAGCAGCTTAGATCCCAGTAGGGGGAGACAAGAGACCCAGTACTTC.

The chain uses TRBV10-2 and TRBJ2-7, with 9 bases lining up with TRBD2. CDR1 is WSHSY and CDR2 is SAAADI in the germline V gene. Trimming cost V 0 bases and J 8 bases; bases outside gene matches: 5. The CDR3 totals 14 residues. CDR3 in amino acids: CASSESGGRVKQYF. The CDR3 DNA follows: TGCGCCAGCAGTGAGTCTGGCGGGAGGGTAAAGCAGTACTTC.

J is TRBJ1-4 and V is TRBV18; 9 bases agree with TRBD1. CDR1 KGHSH and CDR2 LQKENI come from the germline V gene. The CDR3 is 14 amino acids. After removal of 2 bases from V and 16 bases from J, the junction contained 11 bases not matched to a gene. In DNA form, the CDR3 reads TGTGCCAGCTCACCATTGAGGGACAGGGAAGAACAGTTTTTT. Protein sequence: CASSPLRDREEQFF.

V is TRBV29-1 and J is TRBJ2-3; D is ambiguous. The CDR3 length is 14 residues. The V gene's germline CDR1 is SQVTM and CDR2 ANQGSEA. V lost 4 bases and J 0 bases, leaving 11 bases between the germline ends. CDR3 DNA: TGCAGCGTTGTCCAAACCTATAGCACAGATACGCAGTATTTT. It encodes CSVVQTYSTDTQYF.

The chain links TRBV5-1 to TRBJ2-5; D uncertain. Germline CDR1 SGHRS, CDR2 YFSETQ. The CDR3 totals 15 residues. The V end was cut by 1 base, the J end by 0 bases, with 10 bases between. CDR3 amino acids: CASSLSQRHQETQYF. The DNA for the CDR3 is TGCGCCAGCAGCTTGTCGCAACGACACCAAGAGACCCAGTACTTC.

About this clone itself: A read error likely explains this, since a far larger clone differs by one base. CDR3: CASSRDRQETQYF. CDR3 in DNA: TGTGCCAGCAGCCGGGACAGACAAGAGACCCAGTACTTC. The chain is built from TRBV7-2 and TRBJ2-5; the match to TRBD1 covers 7 bases. The CDR3 extends over 13 amino acids. V was pared by 5 bases and J by 2 bases, with 2 bases of the junction left unmatched. The germline gives CDR1 SGHTA, CDR2 FQGNSA. Full variable domain (missing parts from reference TRBV7-2 and TRBJ2-5): GAGVSQSPSNKVTEKGKDVELRCDPISGHTALYWYRQSLGQGLEFLIYFQGNSAPDKSGLPSDRFSAERTGGSVSTLTIQRTQQEDSAVYLCASSRDRQETQYFGPGTRLLVL.

Only one count was recorded for this clone. The CDR3 region has the DNA TGTGCCAGCTCACGAGGGGACAGGGACGAGCAGTACTTC. Protein product: CASSRGDRDEQYF. This sequence joins TRBV18 and TRBJ2-7, with 9 positions matching TRBD1. Germline V gene lookup returns CDR1 KGHSH and CDR2 LQKENI. The CDR3 is 13 amino acids. V shed 4 bases, J shed 5 bases, and the junction held 3 bases outside the gene matches.

The DNA for the CDR3 is TGTGCCAGCAGCTTTAAACTAGCGATGGGCACCGGGGAGCTGTTTTTT. Its translation: CASSFKLAMGTGELFF. The rearrangement links TRBV13 to TRBJ2-2, with 7 bases matching TRBD2. The CDR3 loop spans 16 amino acids. V lost 3 bases to trimming and J lost 4 bases; unmatched junction nucleotides: 8. Germline loops: CDR1 PRHDT, CDR2 FYEKMQ (reference sequence).

This clone is termed medium-sized. In the same sample, other DNA sequences code for this CDR3. The chain uses TRBV10-3 and TRBJ2-5; D might be TRBD1 or TRBD2, each matching 5 bases. The germline gives CDR1 ENHRY, CDR2 SYGVKD. The CDR3 has 13 amino acids. V was trimmed by 6 bases and J by 2 bases, leaving 10 bases between them. The CDR3 nucleotides are TGTGCCATCAGCGAGGGGAGACAAGAGACCCAGTACTTC. As protein: CAISEGRQETQYF.

This clone was seen only once. The V gene is TRBV2, the J gene TRBJ1-4; D is undetermined. V was pared by 6 bases and J by 7 bases, with 18 bases between. The CDR3 is 15 residues long. The germline CDR1 and CDR2 sequences are SNHLY and FYNNEI. The CDR3 here is CASRGKWGTAEKLFF. In DNA form, the CDR3 reads TGTGCCAGCAGGGGAAAGTGGGGAACGGCTGAAAAACTGTTTTTT.

The DNA for the CDR3 is TGTGCCAGTAGTATTACAGCGTCTAGCTCCTACAATGAGCAGTTCTTC. This encodes CASSITASSSYNEQFF. The genes are TRBV19 and TRBJ2-1, with D uncertain. Trimming removed 3 bases from V and 0 bases from J, with 12 bases in between. Per the germline V gene, CDR1 is LNHDA and CDR2 is SQIVND (reference sequence). This CDR3 region has 16 residues.

The CDR3 DNA reads as TGTGCCAGCAGCCTCACCTGGGGAGAAGACGAGCAGTACTTC. This translates into CASSLTWGEDEQYF. The chain uses TRBV7-6 and TRBJ2-7; the D gene is possibly TRBD2 (5 bases). This CDR3 is built from 14 residues. Germline-derived CDR1 and CDR2 are SGHVS and FNYEAQ. Trimming removed 5 bases from V and 5 bases from J, with 16 bases in between.

The chain links TRBV18 to TRBJ2-6; D is possibly TRBD1 (5 bases). Germline CDR1 is KGHSH and CDR2 is LQKENI. V lost 3 bases and J lost 1, with 7 bases in between. This CDR3 contains 15 residues. The CDR3 loop reads CASSPQGSGANVLTF. The CDR3 nucleotides are TGTGCCAGCTCACCGCAGGGTTCTGGGGCCAACGTCCTGACTTTC.